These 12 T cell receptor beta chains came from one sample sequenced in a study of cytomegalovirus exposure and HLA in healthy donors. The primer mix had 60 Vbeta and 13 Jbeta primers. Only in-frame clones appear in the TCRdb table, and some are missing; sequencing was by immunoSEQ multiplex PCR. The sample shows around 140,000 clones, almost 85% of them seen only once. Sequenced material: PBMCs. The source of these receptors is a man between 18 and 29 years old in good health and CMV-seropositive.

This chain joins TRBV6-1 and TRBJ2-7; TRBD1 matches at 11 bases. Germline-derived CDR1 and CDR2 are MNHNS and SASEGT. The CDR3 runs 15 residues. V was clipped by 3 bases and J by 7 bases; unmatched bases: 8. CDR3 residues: CASSDNGQGAGEQYF. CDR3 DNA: TGTGCCAGCAGTGACAATGGACAGGGGGCGGGGGAGCAGTACTTC.

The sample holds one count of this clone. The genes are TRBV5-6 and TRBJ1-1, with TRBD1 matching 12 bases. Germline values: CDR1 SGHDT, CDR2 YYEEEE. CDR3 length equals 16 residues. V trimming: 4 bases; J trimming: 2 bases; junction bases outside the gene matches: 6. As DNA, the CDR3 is TGTGCCAGCAGCCGGGACAGGGGGCCCCTAAACACTGAAGCTTTCTTT. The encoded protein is CASSRDRGPLNTEAFF.

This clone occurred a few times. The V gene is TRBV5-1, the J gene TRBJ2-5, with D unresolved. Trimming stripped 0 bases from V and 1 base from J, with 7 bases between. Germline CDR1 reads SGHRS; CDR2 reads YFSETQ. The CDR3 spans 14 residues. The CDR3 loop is CASSLDRAQETQYF. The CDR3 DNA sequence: TGCGCCAGCAGCTTGGACAGAGCCCAAGAGACCCAGTACTTC.

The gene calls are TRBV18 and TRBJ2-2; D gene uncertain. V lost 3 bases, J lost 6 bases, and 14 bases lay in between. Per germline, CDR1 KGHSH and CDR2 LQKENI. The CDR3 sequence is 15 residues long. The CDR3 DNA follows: TGTGCCAGCTCACCCCAACCTGAGTCGGCCGGGGAGCTGTTTTTT. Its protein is CASSPQPESAGELFF. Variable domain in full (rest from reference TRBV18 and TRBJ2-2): NAGVMQNPRHLVRRRGQEARLRCSPMKGHSHVYWYRQLPEEGLKFMVYLQKENIIDESGMPKERFSAEFPKEGPSILRIQQVVRGDSAAYFCASSPQPESAGELFFGEGSRLTVL.

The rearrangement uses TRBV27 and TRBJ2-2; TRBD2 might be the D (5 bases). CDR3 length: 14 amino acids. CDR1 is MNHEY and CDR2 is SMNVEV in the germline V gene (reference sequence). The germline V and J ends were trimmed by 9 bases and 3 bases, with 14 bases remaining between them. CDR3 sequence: CASRERSYTGELFF. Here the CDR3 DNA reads TGTGCCAGTAGGGAGCGCTCGTACACCGGGGAGCTGTTTTTT.

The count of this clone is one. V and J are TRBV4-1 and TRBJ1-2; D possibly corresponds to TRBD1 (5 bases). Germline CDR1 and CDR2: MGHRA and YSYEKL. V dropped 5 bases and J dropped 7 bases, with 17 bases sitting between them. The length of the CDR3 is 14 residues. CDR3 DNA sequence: TGCGCCAGCAGCATCAGGGAGGGTGTTCTTGGCTACACCTTC. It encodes CASSIREGVLGYTF.

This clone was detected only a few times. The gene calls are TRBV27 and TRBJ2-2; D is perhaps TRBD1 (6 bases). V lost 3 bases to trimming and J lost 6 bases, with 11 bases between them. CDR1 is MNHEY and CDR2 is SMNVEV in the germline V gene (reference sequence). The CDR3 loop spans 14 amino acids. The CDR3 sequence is CASSFLGGSGELFF. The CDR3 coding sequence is TGTGCCAGCAGTTTTTTAGGGGGTTCCGGGGAGCTGTTTTTT.

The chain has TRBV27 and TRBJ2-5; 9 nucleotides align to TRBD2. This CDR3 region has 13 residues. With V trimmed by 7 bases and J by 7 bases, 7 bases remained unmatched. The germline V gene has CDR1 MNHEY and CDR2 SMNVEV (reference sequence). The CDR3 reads CASTLAGVGTQYF. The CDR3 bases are TGTGCCAGCACCTTAGCGGGGGTGGGGACCCAGTACTTC.

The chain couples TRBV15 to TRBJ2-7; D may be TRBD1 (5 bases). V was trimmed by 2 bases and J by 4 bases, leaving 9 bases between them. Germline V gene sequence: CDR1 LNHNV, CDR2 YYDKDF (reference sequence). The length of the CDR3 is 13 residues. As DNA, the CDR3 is TGTGCCACCAGCAGACTCAGGGTTTACGAGCAGTACTTC. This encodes CATSRLRVYEQYF.

The CDR3 DNA is TGTGCCAGCAGTTTATCCACCTCAGGGGGGAAGAACGGCTACACCTTC. Residues: CASSLSTSGGKNGYTF. J is TRBJ1-2 and V is TRBV28, with TRBD1 matching 7 bases. Germline CDR1 MDHEN, CDR2 SYDVKM. The CDR3 runs to 16 residues. V trimming: 1 base; J trimming: 8 bases; junction bases outside the gene matches: 13.

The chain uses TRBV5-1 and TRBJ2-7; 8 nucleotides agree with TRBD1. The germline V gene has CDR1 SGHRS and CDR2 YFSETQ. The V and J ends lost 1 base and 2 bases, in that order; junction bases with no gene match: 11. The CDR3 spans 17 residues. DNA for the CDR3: TGCGCCAGCAGCTTGTGGTTTCCCGGGACAGGAACCTACGAGCAGTACTTC. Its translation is CASSLWFPGTGTYEQYF.

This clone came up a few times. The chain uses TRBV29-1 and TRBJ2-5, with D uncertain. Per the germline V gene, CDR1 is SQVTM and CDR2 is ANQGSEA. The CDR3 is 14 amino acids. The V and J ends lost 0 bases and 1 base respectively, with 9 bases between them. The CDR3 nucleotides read TGCAGCGTTGAAGATCCCCCCTTCCAAGAGACCCAGTACTTC. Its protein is CSVEDPPFQETQYF.